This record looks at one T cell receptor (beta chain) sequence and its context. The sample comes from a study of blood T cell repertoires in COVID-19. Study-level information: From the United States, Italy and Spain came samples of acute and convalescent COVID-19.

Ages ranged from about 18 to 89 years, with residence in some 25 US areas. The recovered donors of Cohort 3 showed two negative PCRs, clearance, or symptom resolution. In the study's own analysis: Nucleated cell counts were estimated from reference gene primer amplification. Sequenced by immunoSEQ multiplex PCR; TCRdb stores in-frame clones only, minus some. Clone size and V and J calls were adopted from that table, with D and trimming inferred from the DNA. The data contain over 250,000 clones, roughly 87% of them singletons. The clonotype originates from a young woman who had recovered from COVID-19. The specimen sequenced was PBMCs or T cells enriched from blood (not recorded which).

The CDR3 DNA reads as TGTGCCAGCAGCTTGTGGACAGGGAGGAATACGTACAATCAGCCCCAGCATTTT. It codes for CASSLWTGRNTYNQPQHF. V gene TRBV5-6 combines with J gene TRBJ1-5; TRBD1 matches at 8 bases. Germline lookup yields CDR1 SGHDT and CDR2 YYEEEE. Germline trimming cut 1 base from V and 3 bases from J; bases unmatched to any gene: 12. There are 18 residues in the CDR3.